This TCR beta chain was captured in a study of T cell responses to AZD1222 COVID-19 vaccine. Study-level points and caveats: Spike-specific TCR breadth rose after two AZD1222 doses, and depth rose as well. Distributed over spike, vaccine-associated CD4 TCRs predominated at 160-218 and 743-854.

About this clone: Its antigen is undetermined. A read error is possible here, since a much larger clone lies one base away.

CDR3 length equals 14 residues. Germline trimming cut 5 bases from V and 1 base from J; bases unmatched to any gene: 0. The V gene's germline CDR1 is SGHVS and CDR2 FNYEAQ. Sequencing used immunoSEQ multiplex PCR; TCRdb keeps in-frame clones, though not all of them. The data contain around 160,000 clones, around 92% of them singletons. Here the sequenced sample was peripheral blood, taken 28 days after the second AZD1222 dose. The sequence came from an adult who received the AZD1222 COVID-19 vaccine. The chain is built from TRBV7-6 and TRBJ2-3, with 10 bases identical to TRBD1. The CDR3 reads CASSGTGGTDTQYF. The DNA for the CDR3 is TGTGCCAGCAGCGGGACAGGGGGCACAGATACGCAGTATTTT. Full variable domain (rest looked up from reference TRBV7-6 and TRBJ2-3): GAGVSQSPRYKVTKRGQDVALRCDPISGHVSLYWYRQALGQGPEFLTYFNYEAQQDKSGLPNDRFSAERPEGSISTLTIQRTEQRDSAMYRCASSGTGGTDTQYFGPGTRLTVL.